The present entry profiles one T cell receptor (beta chain) with its context. These data are taken from a study of blood T cell repertoires in COVID-19. The repertoire was sequenced with immunoSEQ multiplex PCR; TCRdb's copy has only in-frame clones and lacks some. The table lists roughly 260,000 clones, around 90% of them singletons. Germline V gives CDR1 SGHTS, CDR2 YDEGEE. The CDR3 length is 13 residues. J was trimmed by 15 bases and V by 2 bases; bases with no gene match: 7. The sequence was collected from a man aged 55 to 70 who had recovered from COVID-19. Sequenced: peripheral blood. V is TRBV5-8 and J is TRBJ1-4; 10 bases match TRBD1. CDR3 loop: CASSFYRTGGLFF. The CDR3 coding sequence is TGTGCCAGCAGCTTTTACCGGACAGGGGGATTGTTTTTT.